Sequencing of this TCR beta chain was carried out in a study of read filtering for tumor transcriptome and immune sequencing. This clonotype was seen ten or more times. This library used roughly 400 ng RNA and molecular barcoded adaptors spanning alpha/delta and beta/gamma chains. Using its own MiXCR run on the reads, TCRdb lists one record per CDR3 protein. Of over 25,000 distinct CDR3 sequences listed, approximately 14% are singletons. The V gene end was trimmed by 6 bases and the J gene end by 9 bases; junction bases not matched to a gene: 7. Per germline, CDR1 SGHDN and CDR2 FVKESK. This CDR3 comprises 14 residues.

The sequenced sample consisted of a population of CD138-negative cells sorted from bone marrow. The V gene is TRBV14, the J gene TRBJ2-1; TRBD2 matches at 11 bases. The sequence was obtained from a donor at least 40 years old with multiple myeloma. CDR3 amino acids: CASSRLAGQAEQFF. As DNA, the CDR3 is TGTGCCAGCAGTCGACTAGCGGGACAGGCTGAGCAGTTCTTC.